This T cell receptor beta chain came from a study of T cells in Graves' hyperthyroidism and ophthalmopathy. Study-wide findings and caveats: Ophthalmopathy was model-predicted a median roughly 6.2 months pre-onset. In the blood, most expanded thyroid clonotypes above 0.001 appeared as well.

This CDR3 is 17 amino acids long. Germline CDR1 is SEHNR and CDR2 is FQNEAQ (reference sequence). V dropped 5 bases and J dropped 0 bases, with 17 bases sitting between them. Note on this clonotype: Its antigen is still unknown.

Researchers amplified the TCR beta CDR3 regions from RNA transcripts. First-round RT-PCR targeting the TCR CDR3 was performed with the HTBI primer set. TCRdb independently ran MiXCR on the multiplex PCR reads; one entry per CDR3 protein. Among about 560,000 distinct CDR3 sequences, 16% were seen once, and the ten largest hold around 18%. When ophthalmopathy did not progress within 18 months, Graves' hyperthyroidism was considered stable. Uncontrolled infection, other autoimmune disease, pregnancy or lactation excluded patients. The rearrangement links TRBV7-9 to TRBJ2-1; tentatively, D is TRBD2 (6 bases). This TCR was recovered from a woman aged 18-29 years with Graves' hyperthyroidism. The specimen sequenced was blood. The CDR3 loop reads CASSPKDGGSSYNEQFF. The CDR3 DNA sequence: TGTGCCAGCAGCCCTAAGGACGGGGGAAGCTCCTACAATGAGCAGTTCTTC. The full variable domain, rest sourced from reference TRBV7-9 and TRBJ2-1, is DTGVSQNPRHKITKRGQNVTFRCDPISEHNRLYWYRQTLGQGPEFLTYFQNEAQLEKSRLLSDRFSAERPKGSFSTLEIQRTEQGDSAMYLCASSPKDGGSSYNEQFFGPGTRLTVL.